This passage covers 27 T cell receptor beta chains from one sample sequenced in a study of read filtering for tumor transcriptome and immune sequencing (dated by TCRdb to the early 2020s). Reads for this sample came from an Illumina HiSeq 4000. TCR libraries were constructed from approximately 0.4 ug RNA using the Immunoverse kit, and molecular barcoded adaptors covering alpha/delta and beta/gamma chains were employed. TCRdb took the public reads, trimmed them with fastp at Q25, ran MiXCR for clone calling and kept in-frame beta chains. Rows matching on CDR3 protein sequence are summarized as one entry with the most common DNA and genes. This sample holds some 46,000 distinct CDR3 sequences; roughly a fifth were observed only once. The ten largest clones add up to approximately 38% of the sample. The sequenced material came from a population of CD138-negative cells sorted from bone marrow. Read against the paper, the sample's cell subset or site label means: bone marrow mononuclear cells depleted of CD138+ plasma/myeloma cells by negative magnetic selection. Receptors were obtained from a donor aged 40 or over with multiple myeloma.

This clonotype was recorded at least ten times. The rearrangement links TRBV12-3 or TRBV12-4 to TRBJ2-1; D gene ambiguous. The CDR3 extends over 12 amino acids. Trimming took 0 bases from V and 10 from J, leaving 7 bases between them. Here the CDR3 reads CASSLAGNEQFF. CDR3 bases: TGTGCCAGCAGTTTAGCAGGGAACGAGCAGTTCTTC.

This clonotype was picked up many times. This chain joins TRBV7-2 and TRBJ1-6; TRBD1 aligns across 7 bases. CDR1 and CDR2 (germline): SGHTA, FQGNSA. The CDR3 runs to 16 residues. The V and J ends lost 5 bases and 7 bases, in that order; junction bases with no gene match: 11. The CDR3 spells CASSVSGQTSNSPLHF. The CDR3 DNA sequence: TGTGCCAGCAGCGTCTCGGGACAGACCTCCAATTCACCCCTCCACTTT.

This clonotype was counted ten times or more. The rearrangement joins TRBV29-1 to TRBJ1-1, with a weak D call TRBD1 (5 bases). The CDR3 runs to 10 residues. Germline V gives CDR1 SQVTM, CDR2 ANQGSEA. Deletions cut 7 bases from V and 7 bases from J, with 10 bases between. The CDR3 reads CSAYRREAFF. The DNA for the CDR3 is TGCAGCGCATACAGGCGTGAAGCTTTCTTT.

This clonotype has at least ten counts. The rearrangement uses TRBV7-2 and TRBJ2-1; 14 nucleotides align to TRBD2. The ends lost 6 bases at V and 7 bases at J; junction bases unmatched: 8. The CDR3 extends over 16 amino acids. Germline CDR1 SGHTA, CDR2 FQGNSA. This chain's CDR3 is CASRPPGLAGVNEQFF. CDR3 nucleotides: TGTGCCAGCAGACCTCCGGGACTAGCGGGAGTAAATGAGCAGTTCTTC.

This clonotype was seen a few times. The chain has TRBV7-2 and TRBJ2-7, with 9 positions matching TRBD2. Germline CDR1 and CDR2: SGHTA and FQGNSA. This CDR3 spans 17 amino acids. The V gene end was trimmed by 3 bases and the J gene end by 2 bases; junction bases not matched to a gene: 11. The CDR3 loop reads CASSFFITSGYPYEQYF. CDR3 nucleotides: TGTGCCAGCAGCTTCTTTATCACTAGCGGGTATCCCTACGAGCAGTACTTC.

The genes are TRBV18 and TRBJ1-1; D call uncertain. CDR1 is KGHSH, CDR2 LQKENI, per germline. The CDR3 extends over 14 amino acids. The V gene lost 6 bases and the J gene lost 4 bases, with 15 bases spanning the gap. CDR3 nucleotide sequence: TGTGCCAGCTCCCTGACGGGAGTAGGCACTGAAGCTTTCTTT. It translates to CASSLTGVGTEAFF.

As concerns this clonotype: Relative to the germline gene, one junction end is altered; a read error may explain this. J is TRBJ2-1 and V is TRBV14; TRBD1 matches at 8 bases. This CDR3 contains 16 residues. The germline V gene encodes CDR1 SGHDN and CDR2 FVKESK. The CDR3 region is CASSSRTGLSYNEQFF. DNA for the CDR3: TGCGCCAGCAGCAGCAGGACAGGGCTCTCCTACAATGAGCAGTTCTTC.

The sample holds many counts of this clonotype. This sequence joins TRBV2 and TRBJ2-1; D might be TRBD1 (6 bases). Per the germline V gene, CDR1 is SNHLY and CDR2 is FYNNEI. The CDR3 consists of 14 residues. V lost 0 bases and J 8 bases, leaving 11 bases between the germline ends. The CDR3 protein is CASSEARGSDEQFF. The CDR3 DNA follows: TGTGCCAGCAGTGAAGCGAGGGGGTCGGATGAGCAGTTCTTC.

Sample share makes this clonotype medium-sized. The chain recombines TRBV28 with TRBJ2-1; 8 bases align to TRBD2. Losses at the gene ends were 7 bases for V and 0 bases for J; bases not matched to a gene: 2. The CDR3 runs to 14 residues. Germline V lookup: CDR1 MDHEN, CDR2 SYDVKM. The CDR3 loop is CASTLAGSYNEQFF. DNA for the CDR3: TGTGCCAGCACCCTAGCGGGCTCCTACAATGAGCAGTTCTTC.

This clonotype showed up many times. The chain combines TRBV20-1 with TRBJ2-7; no clear D. The germline V gene encodes CDR1 DFQATT and CDR2 SNEGSKA (reference sequence). The CDR3 contains 16 residues. Deletions cut 0 bases from V and 0 bases from J, with 15 bases between. CDR3 protein: CSARDGRRGLSYEQYF. The CDR3 coding sequence is TGCAGTGCTAGAGATGGTAGGAGAGGCCTCTCCTACGAGCAGTACTTC.

This clonotype was seen many times. The chain recombines TRBV28 with TRBJ1-1, with D possibly matching TRBD1 (6 bases). CDR3 length equals 14 residues. The V gene's germline CDR1 is MDHEN and CDR2 SYDVKM. Trimming removed 5 bases from V and 5 bases from J, with 15 bases in between. The CDR3 DNA follows: TGTGCCAGCAGTCCTCACAGGGACTTGACTGAAGCTTTCTTT. Translation: CASSPHRDLTEAFF.

J is TRBJ1-1 and V is TRBV15; D unclear. The V and J ends lost 5 bases and 0 bases respectively, with 7 bases between them. Germline V CDR1 and CDR2: LNHNV, YYDKDF (reference sequence). The CDR3 has 13 amino acids. CDR3 nucleotides: TGTGCCACCAGCGAAGGATTGAACACTGAAGCTTTCTTT. Its protein product is CATSEGLNTEAFF.

This clonotype occurred a few times. The chain has TRBV5-8 and TRBJ2-5; D gene ambiguous. Per germline, CDR1 SGHTS and CDR2 YDEGEE. CDR3 size: 13 residues. Trimming took 0 bases from V and 5 from J, leaving 8 bases between them. Here the CDR3 DNA reads TGTGCCAGCAGCTTGGAGGGAATCGAGACCCAGTACTTC. Residues: CASSLEGIETQYF. Combining the CDR3 with reference TRBV5-8 and TRBJ2-5 gives the whole variable domain EAGVTQSPTHLIKTRGQQATLRCSPISGHTSVYWYQQALGLGLQFLLWYDEGEERNRGNFPPRFSGRQFPNYSSELNVNALELEDSALYLCASSLEGIETQYFGPGTRLLVL.

This clonotype was counted ten times or more. The rearrangement uses TRBV7-2 and TRBJ2-1, with 7 nucleotides matching TRBD2. V was clipped by 5 bases and J by 4 bases; unmatched bases: 11. CDR3 size: 16 residues. Germline CDR1 SGHTA, CDR2 FQGNSA. The CDR3 DNA reads as TGTGCCAGCAGCGCGCCCCCCGGGAGGTCTTACAATGAGCAGTTCTTC. Translated, it gives CASSAPPGRSYNEQFF.

This clonotype was seen repeatedly, ten times or more. The chain is built from TRBV28 and TRBJ2-7, with D unclear. Trimming pared 4 bases from V and 3 bases from J, leaving 4 bases between. The CDR3 has 11 amino acids. CDR1 and CDR2 from the germline V gene are MDHEN and SYDVKM. The CDR3 loop reads CASSSGYEQYF. CDR3 nucleotide sequence: TGTGCCAGCAGTTCAGGCTACGAGCAGTACTTC. The full variable domain, completed using reference TRBV28 and TRBJ2-7, is DVKVTQSSRYLVKRTGEKVFLECVQDMDHENMFWYRQDPGLGLRLIYFSYDVKMKEKGDIPEGYSVSREKKERFSLILESASTNQTSMYLCASSSGYEQYFGPGTRLTVT.

This clonotype was detected a few times. The genes are TRBV13 and TRBJ2-7; 8 nucleotides agree with TRBD1. Losses at the gene ends were 5 bases for V and 2 bases for J; bases not matched to a gene: 11. Germline V gene data show CDR1 as PRHDT and CDR2 as FYEKMQ (reference sequence). The CDR3 sequence is 16 residues long. In nucleotides, the CDR3 is TGTGCCAGCAGCCCCCATTCCGGGACAGGAGCCTACGAGCAGTACTTC. It specifies CASSPHSGTGAYEQYF.

This clonotype appeared many times. The chain combines TRBV15 with TRBJ1-4; 7 positions match TRBD1. Germline trimming cut 5 bases from V and 8 bases from J; bases unmatched to any gene: 8. Looked up from germline, CDR1 is LNHNV and CDR2 is YYDKDF (reference sequence). The CDR3 is made up of 14 amino acids. CDR3 coding DNA: TGTGCCACCAGCGCCCGACAGGGTCGAGAAAAACTGTTTTTT. Amino acids: CATSARQGREKLFF.

The V gene is TRBV19, the J gene TRBJ2-1; D could derive from TRBD1 or TRBD2 (5 bases each). With 3 bases removed from V and 3 bases from J, the gap between germline ends came to 15 bases. Germline assignment: CDR1 LNHDA and CDR2 SQIVND (reference sequence). The CDR3 length is 16 residues. The CDR3 region has the DNA TGTGCCAGTAGTATTGAATGGGACGGAAACTACAATGAGCAGTTCTTC. It codes for CASSIEWDGNYNEQFF.

At least ten counts were recorded for this clonotype. The gene calls are TRBV30 and TRBJ1-1, with D tentatively TRBD1 (6 bases). The CDR3 is 11 amino acids. V lost 0 bases and J lost 10, with 9 bases in between. Germline V gene data show CDR1 as GTSNPN and CDR2 as SVGIG (reference sequence). The CDR3 region has the DNA TGTGCCTGGAGTGTAGGGGGTTCAGCTTTCTTT. Residues: CAWSVGGSAFF.

The rearrangement links TRBV6-5 to TRBJ2-1; TRBD2 matches at 10 bases. This CDR3 has 15 amino acids. Germline V lookup: CDR1 MNHEY, CDR2 SVGAGI. V dropped 2 bases and J dropped 9; count of bases not matched to a gene: 7. The CDR3: CASSYQGLAPGEQFF. The CDR3 DNA sequence: TGTGCCAGCAGTTACCAGGGACTAGCGCCCGGTGAGCAGTTCTTC.

The CDR3 nucleotides read TGTGCCAGCAGCCAAGATCGGGGCGGAACACGTGGCTACACCTTC. This encodes CASSQDRGGTRGYTF. The chain carries TRBV4-2 and TRBJ1-2; TRBD1 is a possible D gene (5 bases). CDR1 LGHNA and CDR2 YNFKEQ come from the germline V gene. Trimming stripped 0 bases from V and 7 bases from J, with 15 bases between. The CDR3 loop spans 15 amino acids.

In this sample, this clonotype turned up once. This may stem from a read error, because a much larger clone lies one nucleotide away. This chain connects TRBV7-6 to TRBJ2-3, with 9 positions matching TRBD2. The V gene's germline CDR1 is SGHVS and CDR2 FNYEAQ. The CDR3 has 18 amino acids. The CDR3 loop is CASSPKRGSGSTPDTRYF. CDR3 bases: TGTGCCAGCAGCCCAAAGCGTGGTAGCGGGAGTACCCCAGATACGCGGTATTTT.

This clonotype occurred a few times. V is TRBV5-1 and J is TRBJ2-7; D assignment may be TRBD1 or TRBD2 (5 bases each). The CDR3 is 14 amino acids. Germline assignment: CDR1 SGHRS and CDR2 YFSETQ. The V gene lost 4 bases and the J gene lost 7 bases, with 18 bases spanning the gap. CDR3 region: CASSPGPTSGEQYF. The CDR3 coding sequence is TGCGCCAGCAGCCCGGGACCCACCTCAGGAGAGCAGTACTTC.

On this clonotype: The junction departs from germline at one end; a sequencing error may be responsible. The rearrangement links TRBV20-1 to TRBJ2-2, with 11 bases that match TRBD1. The CDR3 has 16 residues. CDR1 and CDR2 (germline): DFQATT, SNEGSKA (reference sequence). CDR3 DNA sequence: TGCAGTGTTCGGGACAGGGGGTTCGGGAACACCGGGGAGATGTTTTTT. Protein product: CSVRDRGFGNTGEMFF.

This clonotype turned up a few times. The chain is built from TRBV11-1 and TRBJ2-7, with D perhaps matching TRBD1 (6 bases). This CDR3 has 15 amino acids. Germline CDR1 reads SGHAT; CDR2 reads FQDESV (reference sequence). The V gene lost 5 bases and the J gene lost 4 bases, with 18 bases spanning the gap. CDR3 nucleotide sequence: TGTGCCAGCAGCCCTCCTGACAGGTCTGTTTACGAGCAGTACTTC. Translating it yields CASSPPDRSVYEQYF.

This clonotype was counted at least ten times. The chain links TRBV7-2 to TRBJ2-7; D is ambiguous. Germline V gene sequence: CDR1 SGHTA, CDR2 FQGNSA. This CDR3 contains 15 residues. V was cut by 2 bases and J by 2 bases, with 13 bases left in between. The CDR3 is CASSLTELNTYEQYF. DNA of the CDR3: TGTGCCAGCAGCTTAACTGAATTAAACACCTACGAGCAGTACTTC.

This clonotype was recorded a few times. The J gene is TRBJ1-4, the V gene TRBV28; 8 bases are a match to TRBD1. The germline CDR1 and CDR2 sequences are MDHEN and SYDVKM. V shed 5 bases, J shed 8 bases, and the junction held 7 bases outside the gene matches. The CDR3 runs 14 residues. In DNA, the CDR3 is TGTGCCAGCAGTGACGACAGGGGTTACGAAAAACTGTTTTTT. This encodes CASSDDRGYEKLFF.